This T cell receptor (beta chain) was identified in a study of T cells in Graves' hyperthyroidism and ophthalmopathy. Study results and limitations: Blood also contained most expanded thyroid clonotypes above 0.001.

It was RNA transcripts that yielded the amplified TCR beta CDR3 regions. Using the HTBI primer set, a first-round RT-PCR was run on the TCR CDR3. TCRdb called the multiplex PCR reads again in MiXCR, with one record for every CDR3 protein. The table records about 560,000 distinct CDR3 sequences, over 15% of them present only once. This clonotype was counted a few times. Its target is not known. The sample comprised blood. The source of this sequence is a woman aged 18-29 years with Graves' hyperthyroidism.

In DNA form, the CDR3 reads TGCGCCAGCAGCTTGGGACAGGCGGATTCCTACGAGCAGTACTTC. The encoded protein is CASSLGQADSYEQYF. The rearrangement links TRBV5-1 to TRBJ2-7, with TRBD1 as a possible D gene (6 bases). Germline V gives CDR1 SGHRS, CDR2 YFSETQ. V was pared by 0 bases and J by 1 base, with 11 bases between. This CDR3 comprises 15 residues. Complete variable domain (other parts from reference TRBV5-1 and TRBJ2-7): KAGVTQTPRYLIKTRGQQVTLSCSPISGHRSVSWYQQTPGQGLQFLFEYFSETQRNKGNFPGRFSGRQFSNSRSEMNVSTLELGDSALYLCASSLGQADSYEQYFGPGTRLTVT.